Shown below are 30 T cell receptor beta chains from a single sample sequenced in a study of T cells expressing NK-cell markers. TCRdb reanalyzed the 5' RACE reads, giving one entry per CDR3 protein sequence and no DNA. The sample data list a few hundred thousand distinct CDR3 sequences. Sequencing input: blood T cells: a sorted CD56 or NKG2C T cell subset, CD4+ or CD8+ T cells, or bulk PBMC T cells (not recorded which). Receptor source: a man aged 18-75 years in good health.

This CDR3 is CATQGRINEQFF. The chain uses TRBV19 and TRBJ2-1; no DNA is available, so the TRBD1 call from TCRdb remains unchecked. In germline, CDR1 is LNHDA, CDR2 SQIVND (reference sequence). The CDR3 has 12 residues.

The J gene is TRBJ2-3, the V gene TRBV24-1; without DNA, the TCRdb call of TRBD1 cannot be checked. The germline CDR1 and CDR2 sequences are KGHDR and SFDVKD. CDR3 size: 14 residues. The CDR3 here is CATSTGAYTDTQYF.

The V call is TRBV28, the J call TRBJ2-7; TCRdb's assignment of TRBD1 cannot be checked, as there is no DNA. Germline V CDR1 and CDR2: MDHEN, SYDVKM. The CDR3 is made up of 13 amino acids. CDR3 protein: CASSTHGADEQYF.

The V gene is TRBV6-1, the J gene TRBJ1-4; TCRdb's D call, TRBD1, is unchecked because there is no DNA. The germline gives CDR1 MNHNS, CDR2 SASEGT. This CDR3 contains 16 residues. The CDR3 loop is CASSLESPVQNEKLFF.

The J gene is TRBJ1-2, the V gene TRBV3-1; the D gene TCRdb calls, TRBD1, cannot be checked with no DNA. The CDR3 is made up of 15 amino acids. Germline CDR1 is LGHDT and CDR2 is YNNKEL (reference sequence). The CDR3 sequence: CASSQDTREYYGYTF.

The rearrangement uses TRBV14 and TRBJ1-4. CDR3 size: 14 residues. Per germline, CDR1 SGHDN and CDR2 FVKESK. CDR3 protein: CASSQDLLNEKLFF.

The chain carries TRBV14 and TRBJ2-5. The CDR3 runs to 15 residues. CDR1 is SGHDN, CDR2 FVKESK, per germline. CDR3 amino acids: CASSQDRGIIETQYF.

The chain couples TRBV12-3 or TRBV12-4 to TRBJ1-1; TCRdb calls TRBD1, which cannot be checked without DNA. The CDR3 is 14 residues long. The CDR3 spells CASSLMGRYAEAFF.

V usage is TRBV5-5 and J usage is TRBJ2-5; TCRdb names TRBD1, which stays unverified in the absence of DNA. The germline V gene encodes CDR1 SGHKS and CDR2 YYEKEE (reference sequence). This CDR3 is built from 12 residues. The CDR3 loop is CASSSRVETQYF.

V gene TRBV21-1 combines with J gene TRBJ2-2; TCRdb lists TRBD2, though no DNA is available to test this call. TRBV21-1 is a listed pseudogene. The CDR3 spans 16 residues. The chain's CDR3 is CASSKGTSGSTGELFF.

The V gene is TRBV30, the J gene TRBJ1-4; the D gene TCRdb calls, TRBD1, cannot be checked with no DNA. Per the germline V gene, CDR1 is GTSNPN and CDR2 is SVGIG (reference sequence). This CDR3 region has 16 residues. The CDR3 spells CAWSRGVIATNEKLFF. Combining the CDR3 with reference TRBV30 and TRBJ1-4 gives the whole variable domain SQTIHQWPATLVQPVGSPLSLECTVEGTSNPNLYWYRQAAGRGLQLLFYSVGIGQISSEVPQNLSASRPQDRQFILSSKKLLLSDSGFYLCAWSRGVIATNEKLFFGSGTQLSVL.

This chain joins TRBV3-1 and TRBJ2-1; TCRdb's D gene call, TRBD2, goes unchecked for lack of DNA. CDR3 length: 20 residues. From germline, CDR1 is LGHDT and CDR2 YNNKEL (reference sequence). CDR3 region: CASSQDSGTKFRVSYNEQFF.

The V and J genes are TRBV10-3 and TRBJ1-1; the D call of TRBD1 rests on TCRdb alone, since no DNA is present to check it. Germline V gene lookup returns CDR1 ENHRY and CDR2 SYGVKD. This CDR3 spans 14 amino acids. CDR3 in amino acids: CAISRTGVNTEAFF.

CDR3 protein: CASSLGDSSNQPQHF. V usage is TRBV7-9 and J usage is TRBJ1-5; as DNA is missing, the TRBD1 call by TCRdb cannot be tested. This CDR3 has 15 residues. Per the germline V gene, CDR1 is SEHNR and CDR2 is FQNEAQ (reference sequence).

The CDR3 sequence is CATSGLLAGVTNEQFF. The chain couples TRBV15 to TRBJ2-1; TCRdb's assignment of TRBD2 cannot be checked, as there is no DNA. This CDR3 is 16 amino acids long. CDR1 and CDR2 (germline): LNHNV, YYDKDF (reference sequence). Full variable domain (rest looked up from reference TRBV15 and TRBJ2-1): DAMVIQNPRYQVTQFGKPVTLSCSQTLNHNVMYWYQQKSSQAPKLLFHYYDKDFNNEADTPDNFQSRRPNTSFCFLDIRSPGLGDTAMYLCATSGLLAGVTNEQFFGPGTRLTVL.

The rearrangement links TRBV29-1 to TRBJ2-3; TCRdb indicates TRBD1, and absent DNA this call remains unverified. Germline V lookup: CDR1 SQVTM, CDR2 ANQGSEA. There are 14 residues in the CDR3. CDR3 in amino acids: CSVEGGQSTDTQYF.

The chain employs TRBV5-6 and TRBJ1-2. Per the germline V gene, CDR1 is SGHDT and CDR2 is YYEEEE. The CDR3 is 14 amino acids. The CDR3 spells CASSLRRGSYGYTF.

V is TRBV11-2 and J is TRBJ2-1; TCRdb lists TRBD1, though no DNA is available to test this call. The CDR3 loop spans 15 amino acids. Germline CDR1 SGHAT, CDR2 FQNNGV. The CDR3 region is CASSPPGPAYNEQFF. The variable domain in full, completed from reference TRBV11-2 and TRBJ2-1, reads EAGVAQSPRYKIIEKRQSVAFWCNPISGHATLYWYQQILGQGPKLLIQFQNNGVVDDSQLPKDRFSAERLKGVDSTLKIQPAKLEDSAVYLCASSPPGPAYNEQFFGPGTRLTVL.

This rearrangement joins TRBV11-2 to TRBJ2-2; the D call of TRBD1 rests on TCRdb alone, since no DNA is present to check it. The CDR3 has 15 amino acids. Germline CDR1 reads SGHAT; CDR2 reads FQNNGV. The CDR3 loop is CASKLNRGHTGELFF.

The V gene is TRBV11-2, the J gene TRBJ2-1. Germline loops: CDR1 SGHAT, CDR2 FQNNGV. CDR3 length equals 13 residues. The CDR3 protein is CASSLDFRSEQFF.

The rearrangement uses TRBV12-3 or TRBV12-4 and TRBJ2-6; TCRdb's D call, TRBD1, is unchecked because there is no DNA. The CDR3 extends over 18 amino acids. The CDR3 protein is CASSLPRDSPSGANVLTF.

CDR3: CASTLPVDGTQYF. The chain recombines TRBV6-6 with TRBJ2-3; TCRdb's D gene call, TRBD2, goes unchecked for lack of DNA. The germline V gene encodes CDR1 MNHNY and CDR2 SVGAGI (reference sequence). The length of the CDR3 is 13 residues.

V gene TRBV18 combines with J gene TRBJ2-1. The CDR3 spans 17 residues. Germline lookup yields CDR1 KGHSH and CDR2 LQKENI. CDR3 sequence reads: CASSPPLSGGSYNEQFF.

The chain joins TRBV7-8 to TRBJ1-5; without DNA, the TCRdb call of TRBD1 cannot be checked. The germline V gene encodes CDR1 SGHVS and CDR2 FQNEAQ. The CDR3 runs to 15 residues. This CDR3 is CASSFSRGIAEPQHF.

V and J are TRBV11-2 and TRBJ2-7; TCRdb's D gene call, TRBD1, goes unchecked for lack of DNA. This CDR3 spans 15 amino acids. The germline gives CDR1 SGHAT, CDR2 FQNNGV. The CDR3 is CASRGLRQGSHEQYF. The full variable domain, completed using reference TRBV11-2 and TRBJ2-7, is EAGVAQSPRYKIIEKRQSVAFWCNPISGHATLYWYQQILGQGPKLLIQFQNNGVVDDSQLPKDRFSAERLKGVDSTLKIQPAKLEDSAVYLCASRGLRQGSHEQYFGPGTRLTVT.

The CDR3 protein is CASSLARTEQETQYF. V and J are TRBV12-3 or TRBV12-4 and TRBJ2-5. The CDR3 is 15 residues long.

V and J are TRBV6-2 or TRBV6-3 and TRBJ2-2; TCRdb reports TRBD2, a call that lacks DNA to check it against. Per the germline V gene, CDR1 is MNHEY and CDR2 is SVGEGT. This CDR3 has 15 amino acids. The CDR3 sequence is CASDLSGANTGELFF.

The CDR3 loop reads CSASGGQGEGVFSPLHF. The genes are TRBV20-1 and TRBJ1-6; TCRdb selects TRBD1, and the lack of DNA leaves this call unchecked. CDR3 length equals 17 residues. Germline CDR1 and CDR2: DFQATT and SNEGSKA (reference sequence).

The chain carries TRBV19 and TRBJ2-7. The CDR3 runs 12 residues. Germline V CDR1 and CDR2: LNHDA, SQIVND (reference sequence). The CDR3 loop is CAPQGGSYEQYF.

V is TRBV29-1 and J is TRBJ2-1; TCRdb selects TRBD2, and the lack of DNA leaves this call unchecked. The germline CDR1 and CDR2 sequences are SQVTM and ANQGSEA. The CDR3 consists of 16 residues. The CDR3 here is CSVEPLDRATYNEQFF.